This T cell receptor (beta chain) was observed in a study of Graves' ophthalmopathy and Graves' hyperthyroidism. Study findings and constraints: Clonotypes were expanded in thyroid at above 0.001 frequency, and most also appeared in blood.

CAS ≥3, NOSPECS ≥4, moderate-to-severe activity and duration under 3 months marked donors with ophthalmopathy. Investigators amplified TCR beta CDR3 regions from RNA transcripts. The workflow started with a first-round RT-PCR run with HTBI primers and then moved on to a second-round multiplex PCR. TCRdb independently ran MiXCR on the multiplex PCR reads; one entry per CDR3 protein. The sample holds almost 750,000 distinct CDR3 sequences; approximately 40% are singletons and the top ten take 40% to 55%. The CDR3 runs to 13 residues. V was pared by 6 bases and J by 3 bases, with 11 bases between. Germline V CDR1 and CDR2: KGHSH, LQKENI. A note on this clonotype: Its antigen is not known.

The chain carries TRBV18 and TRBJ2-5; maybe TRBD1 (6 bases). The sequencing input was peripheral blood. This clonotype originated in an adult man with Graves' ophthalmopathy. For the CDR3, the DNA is TGTGCCAGCTCTCCGGCAGGGGAAGAGACCCAGTACTTC. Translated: CASSPAGEETQYF.